These 17 T cell receptor beta chains were sequenced from one sample in a study of blood T cell repertoires in COVID-19. Repertoires were generated with immunoSEQ multiplex PCR, while TCRdb's copy carries only in-frame clones and drops some. The table lists about 87,000 clones, 60% to 80% of them singletons, with around 4% in the top ten. The sample consisted of peripheral blood. These receptors were taken from a woman between 45 and 60 years old with acute or convalescent COVID-19.

This chain joins TRBV7-7 and TRBJ2-2; D possibly corresponds to TRBD2 (5 bases). The CDR3 is made up of 14 amino acids. Germline V CDR1 and CDR2: SSHAT, FNYEAQ (reference sequence). V lost 5 bases to trimming and J lost 1 base, with 8 bases between them. CDR3 sequence: CASSPTRNTGELFF. CDR3 in DNA: TGTGCCAGCAGCCCCACTAGGAACACCGGGGAGCTGTTTTTT.

This clone appeared a few times. This chain uses TRBV18 with TRBJ1-1; TRBD1 agrees at 7 bases. In germline, CDR1 is KGHSH, CDR2 LQKENI. CDR3 length: 16 residues. With V trimmed by 5 bases and J by 4 bases, 13 bases remained unmatched. CDR3 nucleotides: TGTGCCAGCTCAGAGGGACAGAACAACGCAGTCACTGAAGCTTTCTTT. Amino acids: CASSEGQNNAVTEAFF. Drawing the rest from reference TRBV18 and TRBJ1-1, the complete variable domain is NAGVMQNPRHLVRRRGQEARLRCSPMKGHSHVYWYRQLPEEGLKFMVYLQKENIIDESGMPKERFSAEFPKEGPSILRIQQVVRGDSAAYFCASSEGQNNAVTEAFFGQGTRLTVV.

The gene calls are TRBV30 and TRBJ1-2; 7 bases match TRBD1. Germline lookup yields CDR1 GTSNPN and CDR2 SVGIG (reference sequence). The CDR3 consists of 14 residues. V lost 8 bases, J lost 5 bases, and 14 bases stayed unmatched. The CDR3 DNA sequence: TGTGCCAGGGATGTCTTAGGGGGCAGGTATGGCTACACCTTC. This gives the protein CARDVLGGRYGYTF.

The chain employs TRBV18 and TRBJ1-2; no clear D gene. V was shortened by 2 bases and J by 4 bases, with 11 bases between the two germline ends. Germline V gene lookup returns CDR1 KGHSH and CDR2 LQKENI. The CDR3 is 14 residues long. The CDR3 loop reads CASSPEQTFYGYTF. The DNA for the CDR3 is TGTGCCAGCTCACCAGAACAGACATTCTATGGCTACACCTTC.

This clone showed up just a few times. The V gene is TRBV6-5, the J gene TRBJ2-3, with TRBD2 matching 13 bases. Germline V lookup: CDR1 MNHEY, CDR2 SVGAGI. This CDR3 has 13 residues. The V segment lost 7 bases and the J segment 10 bases; nucleotides outside the gene matches: 5. The CDR3 DNA follows: TGTGCCAGCATGGGACTAGCGGGGACTGCGCAGTATTTT. Translation gives CASMGLAGTAQYF.

The genes are TRBV28 and TRBJ1-1, with 7 bases matching TRBD1. The CDR3 has 11 residues. The ends lost 4 bases at V and 10 bases at J; junction bases unmatched: 3. The germline CDR1 and CDR2 sequences are MDHEN and SYDVKM. CDR3 protein: CASSYRQGAFF. As DNA, the CDR3 is TGTGCCAGCAGTTACCGACAGGGAGCTTTCTTT.

As concerns this clone: This specimen includes other DNA sequences encoding the same CDR3. The chain is built from TRBV5-5 and TRBJ1-1, with no clear D. CDR1 and CDR2 from the germline V gene are SGHKS and YYEKEE (reference sequence). V lost 0 bases to trimming and J lost 4 bases, with 7 bases between them. The length of the CDR3 is 13 residues. The CDR3 loop reads CASSLVRGTEAFF. In nucleotides, the CDR3 is TGTGCCAGCAGCTTGGTTCGCGGCACTGAAGCTTTCTTT.

This clone has a single count. The V and J genes are TRBV11-2 and TRBJ1-2; TRBD1 is a possible D gene (6 bases). Looked up from germline, CDR1 is SGHAT and CDR2 is FQNNGV. CDR3 length equals 13 residues. V lost 5 bases, J lost 8 bases, and 15 bases lay in between. The CDR3 sequence is CASSPEGVWGYTF. CDR3 bases: TGTGCCAGCAGCCCCGAGGGGGTATGGGGCTACACCTTC. Full variable domain (missing parts from reference TRBV11-2 and TRBJ1-2): EAGVAQSPRYKIIEKRQSVAFWCNPISGHATLYWYQQILGQGPKLLIQFQNNGVVDDSQLPKDRFSAERLKGVDSTLKIQPAKLEDSAVYLCASSPEGVWGYTFGSGTRLTVV.

For this clone: Other DNA sequences within the sample encode an identical CDR3. The gene calls are TRBV12-3 or TRBV12-4 and TRBJ1-2; the D gene is possibly TRBD1 (5 bases). CDR3 length equals 13 residues. The V end was cut by 2 bases, the J end by 4 bases, with 8 bases between. The CDR3 DNA sequence: TGTGCCAGCAGTTTATCGGGGGGCTATGGCTACACCTTC. Protein product: CASSLSGGYGYTF.

A few counts support this clone. The chain has TRBV4-1 and TRBJ1-1; TRBD1 matches 8 bases. The CDR3 contains 13 residues. Germline V CDR1 and CDR2: MGHRA, YSYEKL. V gave up 0 bases and J gave up 6 bases; unmatched junction bases: 0. This chain's CDR3 is CASSQEDRAEAFF. In nucleotides, the CDR3 is TGCGCCAGCAGCCAAGAGGACAGGGCTGAAGCTTTCTTT.

The gene calls are TRBV12-3 or TRBV12-4 and TRBJ2-1, with D perhaps matching TRBD2 (6 bases). CDR3 length: 11 amino acids. Trimming removed 7 bases from V and 13 bases from J, with 14 bases in between. CDR3 nucleotides: TGTGCCAGCACCTCGGGGGTGGGACAGTTCTTC. It codes for CASTSGVGQFF.

The sample holds one count of this clone. The chain recombines TRBV12-3 or TRBV12-4 with TRBJ1-1; D is unclear. CDR3 size: 12 residues. V lost 1 base and J 6 bases, leaving 6 bases between the germline ends. CDR3 in DNA: TGTGCCAGCAGTTTAGGGGGAGCTGAAGCTTTCTTT. The encoded protein is CASSLGGAEAFF.

This clone was seen once. The V and J genes are TRBV24-1 and TRBJ1-2; 8 bases match TRBD1. The CDR3 is 14 amino acids. The V segment lost 4 bases and the J segment 4 bases; nucleotides outside the gene matches: 4. In germline, CDR1 is KGHDR, CDR2 SFDVKD. The CDR3 loop is CATSEGGQAYGYTF. For the CDR3, the DNA is TGTGCCACCAGTGAGGGGGGACAGGCCTATGGCTACACCTTC.

The chain links TRBV2 to TRBJ2-4; D perhaps matches TRBD2 (6 bases). The V end was cut by 6 bases, the J end by 6 bases, with 6 bases between. The CDR3 is 11 residues long. Germline CDR1 SNHLY, CDR2 FYNNEI. The CDR3 sequence: CASRGGNIQYF. The CDR3 coding sequence is TGTGCCAGCAGGGGAGGAAACATTCAGTACTTC.

This chain links TRBV5-1 with TRBJ2-1, with 10 bases matching TRBD2. V shed 5 bases, J shed 12 bases, and the junction held 8 bases outside the gene matches. Germline CDR1 is SGHRS and CDR2 is YFSETQ. The CDR3 is 13 amino acids. CDR3 nucleotides: TGCGCCAGCAGTCTAGCGGGGGCTCAGGGGCAGTTCTTC. Translation: CASSLAGAQGQFF.

The genes are TRBV28 and TRBJ1-2, with D perhaps matching TRBD1 (5 bases). From germline, CDR1 is MDHEN and CDR2 SYDVKM. The CDR3 is made up of 13 amino acids. The V end lost 6 bases, the J end lost 6 bases, and 14 bases lay between the germline ends. Here the CDR3 reads CASSLSRVHGYTF. The CDR3 DNA reads TGTGCCAGCAGCTTAAGCAGGGTCCATGGCTACACCTTC.

The chain employs TRBV6-5 and TRBJ1-4; no clear D gene. The CDR3 spans 15 residues. Germline assignment: CDR1 MNHEY and CDR2 SVGAGI. The V and J ends lost 6 bases and 3 bases respectively, with 14 bases between them. CDR3 coding DNA: TGTGCCAGCAGCCTACCATCACCCGCTAATGAAAAACTGTTTTTT. Its protein product is CASSLPSPANEKLFF.